This TCR beta chain was identified in a study of shared clonotypes between healthy human individuals. The CDR3 sequence is 19 residues long. The ends lost 7 bases at V and 1 base at J; junction bases unmatched: 14. In germline, CDR1 is WNHNN, CDR2 SYGVQD (reference sequence). Deep-level assay runs were performed. In the study's own analysis: Junction-only sequences without quality scores were provided by ImmunoSEQ, so filtering was different. TCRdb keeps only in-frame clones here, not all; method: immunoSEQ multiplex PCR. That table gives V, J and clone size, and the DNA gave D and trimming. The profile covers about 490,000 clones, with over 60% appearing a single time and approximately 12% taken by the ten largest.

Sequencing input: PBMCs. The chain carries TRBV10-1 and TRBJ2-2; TRBD2 aligns across 11 bases. The receptor comes from a woman between 40 and 50 years old in good health. Some clones in this sample may be carry-over from other donors' samples. The CDR3 DNA reads as TGCGCCAGCAAGCCCCCGGGACTAGCGGCGACTAAGAACACCGGGGAGCTGTTTTTT. It translates to CASKPPGLAATKNTGELFF.